This TCR beta chain was captured by sequencing in a study of blood T cell repertoires in COVID-19. Background on the study: Samples came from the United States, Italy and Spain, spanning acute and convalescent COVID-19. In each case, the material was cDNA or gDNA derived from T cells, B-cell-depleted T cells, or PBMCs.

The protocol was immunoSEQ multiplex PCR, while the TCRdb copy is restricted to in-frame clones and leaves out a portion. The sample has roughly 100,000 clones, 80% to 90% seen once. The sequence came from a man aged 45-60 years with acute or convalescent COVID-19. Sample: peripheral blood.

CDR3 protein: CASSVQLNNSPLHF. CDR3 DNA sequence: TGTGCCAGTAGTGTACAGCTTAATAATTCACCCCTCCACTTT. The chain has TRBV19 and TRBJ1-6, with D unclear. Trimming removed 5 bases from V and 5 bases from J, with 10 bases in between. CDR3 length equals 14 residues. Germline V lookup: CDR1 LNHDA, CDR2 SQIVND (reference sequence).